This record concerns one T cell receptor beta chain sequence. The data derive from a study of blood T cell repertoires in COVID-19. In the study's own analysis: Estimation of nucleated cell counts relied on the amplification of reference gene primers. The method was immunoSEQ multiplex PCR; TCRdb's version includes in-frame clones alone and lacks a portion of them. The V and J calls and clone size are taken from that table; D and trimming were inferred from the DNA. The sample has 220,000 or so clones, 80% to 85% seen once. What was sequenced was peripheral blood. The TCR originated in a woman in her sixties with acute or convalescent COVID-19.

The CDR3 nucleotides are TGTGCCAGCTCAAAGGGGACAGGATCCCAAGAGACCCAGTACTTC. This sequence encodes CASSKGTGSQETQYF. The V call is TRBV18, the J call TRBJ2-5; 8 bases fit TRBD1. The germline V gene has CDR1 KGHSH and CDR2 LQKENI. Unmatched junction bases numbered 6, after V lost 5 bases and J lost 1 base. The CDR3 loop spans 15 amino acids.